This entry features one T cell receptor beta chain sequence. Its antigen is not known. The protocol was immunoSEQ multiplex PCR, while the TCRdb copy is restricted to in-frame clones and leaves out a portion. The sample contains fewer than 150,000 clones, about 92% of which appear only once. The data are from a study of graft-versus-host responses after intestinal transplantation. Overall study context: Each of the recipients got a multivisceral, liver-intestinal, or isolated intestinal transplant. All recipients were given anti-thymocyte globulin induction, and tacrolimus and steroids were then administered for approximately 3 years.

The V gene end was trimmed by 3 bases and the J gene end by 3 bases; junction bases not matched to a gene: 5. This CDR3 contains 14 residues. In germline, CDR1 is SGHRS, CDR2 YFSETQ. Points from the study as a whole: Individuals who had graft-donor T cell macrochimerism had allografts that showed high graft-versus-host to host-versus-graft clonal ratios. Some GvH clones appeared in ileal mucosa or blood before recipient bone marrow.

Sequenced here: unstimulated CD4+ T cells sorted from spleen or lymph node cells, sampled before intestinal transplant. This receptor was identified in a human donor who received an intestinal transplant. The chain uses TRBV5-1 and TRBJ2-5; 7 nucleotides align to TRBD1. The CDR3 loop is CASSSGQIEETQYF. The CDR3 coding sequence is TGCGCCAGCAGCTCGGGACAGATAGAAGAGACCCAGTACTTC.